This T cell receptor (beta chain) was retrieved from a study of OX40 agonist ivuxolimab in advanced cancers. Across the study: Patients were dosed intravenously with ivuxolimab at 0.01 to 10 mg/kg every 2 weeks.

Sequenced by immunoSEQ multiplex PCR; TCRdb stores in-frame clones only, minus some. Here the sample spans approximately 92,000 clones, 95% to 96% being singletons. Deletions cut 3 bases from V and 4 bases from J, with 12 bases between. Per germline, CDR1 MNHEY and CDR2 SMNVEV (reference sequence). CDR3 length: 14 amino acids. The chain carries TRBV27 and TRBJ1-1; D uncertain. This material consisted of CD4+ or CD8+ T cells sorted from blood, taken in a trial of the OX40 agonist ivuxolimab. This clonotype was obtained from an adult with an advanced solid tumor such as melanoma, head and neck, liver or kidney cancer. The CDR3 bases are TGTGCCAGCAGTTTTCGGGGTTGGAGCACTGAAGCTTTCTTT. Protein: CASSFRGWSTEAFF.